Below, 10 T cell receptor beta chains from the same sample are listed, as sequenced in a study of blood T cell repertoires in COVID-19. Repertoires were generated with immunoSEQ multiplex PCR, while TCRdb's copy carries only in-frame clones and drops some. The sample records roughly 24,000 clones, around 91% being singletons. The sequencing sample was made of peripheral blood. These receptors were taken from a woman aged 60-70 years with active COVID-19.

The rearrangement joins TRBV9 to TRBJ2-1; D is undetermined. Between the trimmed V and J ends, which lost 4 bases and 0 bases, there was a span of 11 bases. This CDR3 contains 15 residues. The germline V gene has CDR1 SGDLS and CDR2 YYNGEE. CDR3 DNA sequence: TGTGCCAGCAGCCCCCGTCCGAGCTCCTACAATGAGCAGTTCTTC. This gives the protein CASSPRPSSYNEQFF.

The count of this clone is one. V usage is TRBV12-3 or TRBV12-4 and J usage is TRBJ1-4, with TRBD1 as a possible D gene (5 bases). The CDR3 loop spans 13 amino acids. Trimming removed 8 bases from V and 5 bases from J, with 12 bases in between. CDR3 region: CASQETVNEKLFF. The DNA for the CDR3 is TGTGCCAGCCAAGAGACAGTGAATGAAAAACTGTTTTTT.

The chain recombines TRBV10-2 with TRBJ1-2, with D maybe TRBD1 (5 bases). The CDR3 runs 11 residues. Trimming took off 8 bases at V and 8 bases at J, with 12 bases between the two ends. Germline values: CDR1 WSHSY, CDR2 SAAADI. CDR3 bases: TGCGCCAGCGGGGGGGGTCGGGGCTACACCTTC. It yields the protein CASGGGRGYTF.

V and J are TRBV7-2 and TRBJ1-2; D ambiguous. This CDR3 region has 12 residues. With 4 bases removed from V and 8 bases from J, the gap between germline ends came to 11 bases. Germline lookup yields CDR1 SGHTA and CDR2 FQGNSA. CDR3 residues: CASSYTRSGYTF. CDR3 in DNA: TGTGCCAGCAGCTACACCCGTAGCGGCTACACCTTC.

This chain uses TRBV6-6 with TRBJ2-7; 8 nucleotides line up with TRBD1. The CDR3 loop spans 14 amino acids. The V gene end was trimmed by 6 bases and the J gene end by 4 bases; junction bases not matched to a gene: 8. Germline loops: CDR1 MNHNY, CDR2 SVGAGI (reference sequence). In nucleotides, the CDR3 is TGTGCCAGCAGCGCCGGGACAGGAGTTTACGAGCAGTACTTC. Amino acid sequence: CASSAGTGVYEQYF.

The chain employs TRBV5-6 and TRBJ1-4; D is ambiguous. CDR1 is SGHDT, CDR2 YYEEEE, per germline. The CDR3 consists of 16 residues. V gave up 0 bases and J gave up 1 base, with 10 bases separating them. The CDR3 DNA reads TGTGCCAGCAGCTTGGGCTGGCCGGGAACTAATGAAAAACTGTTTTTT. Translated, it gives CASSLGWPGTNEKLFF.

The V and J genes are TRBV28 and TRBJ2-1, with D possibly being TRBD1 (5 bases). The CDR3 extends over 13 amino acids. Per germline, CDR1 MDHEN and CDR2 SYDVKM. With 3 bases removed from V and 5 bases from J, the gap between germline ends came to 8 bases. CDR3 amino acids: CASSLGQDNEQFF. In nucleotides, the CDR3 is TGTGCCAGCAGTTTGGGGCAGGACAATGAGCAGTTCTTC.

The genes are TRBV11-2 and TRBJ2-3, with 8 bases aligning to TRBD1. Germline V CDR1 and CDR2: SGHAT, FQNNGV. The CDR3 extends over 14 amino acids. With 3 bases clipped from V and 2 bases from J, the junction kept 1 base outside the gene matches. The CDR3: CASSLDRVTDTQYF. CDR3 sequence (DNA): TGTGCCAGCAGCTTGGACAGGGTCACAGATACGCAGTATTTT.

The V call is TRBV24-1, the J call TRBJ1-3; perhaps TRBD1 as D (5 bases). V was cut by 6 bases and J by 1 base, with 6 bases left in between. The CDR3 totals 13 residues. Germline V lookup: CDR1 KGHDR, CDR2 SFDVKD. Here the CDR3 reads CATSSGSGNTIYF. CDR3 nucleotides: TGTGCCACCAGTTCAGGGTCTGGAAACACCATATATTTT.

J is TRBJ2-7 and V is TRBV11-2; perhaps TRBD2 as D (6 bases). CDR1 is SGHAT and CDR2 is FQNNGV in the germline V gene. The V and J ends lost 5 bases and 0 bases respectively, with 17 bases between them. The CDR3 loop spans 16 amino acids. CDR3 protein: CASSPRVRESSYEQYF. In DNA form, the CDR3 reads TGTGCCAGCAGCCCCAGGGTTCGGGAGAGCTCCTACGAGCAGTACTTC.